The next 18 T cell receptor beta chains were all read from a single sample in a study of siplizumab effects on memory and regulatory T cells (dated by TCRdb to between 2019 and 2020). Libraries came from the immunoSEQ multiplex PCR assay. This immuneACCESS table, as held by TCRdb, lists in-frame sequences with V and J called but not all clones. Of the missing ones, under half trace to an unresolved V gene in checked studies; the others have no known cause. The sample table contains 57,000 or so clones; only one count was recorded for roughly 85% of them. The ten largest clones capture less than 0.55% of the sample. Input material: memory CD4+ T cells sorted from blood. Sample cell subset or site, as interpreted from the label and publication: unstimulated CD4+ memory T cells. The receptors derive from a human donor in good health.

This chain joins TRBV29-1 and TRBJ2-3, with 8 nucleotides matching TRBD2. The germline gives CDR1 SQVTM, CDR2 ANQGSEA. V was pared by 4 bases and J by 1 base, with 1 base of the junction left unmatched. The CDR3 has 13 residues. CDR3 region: CSVVSGGTDTQYF. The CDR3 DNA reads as TGCAGCGTTGTTAGCGGGGGCACAGATACGCAGTATTTT.

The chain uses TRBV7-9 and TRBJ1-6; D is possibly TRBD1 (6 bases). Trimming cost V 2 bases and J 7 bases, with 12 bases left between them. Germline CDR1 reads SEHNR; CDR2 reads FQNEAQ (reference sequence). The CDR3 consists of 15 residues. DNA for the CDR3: TGTGCCAGCAGCTTACAGGGGAGGTGGAATTCACCCCTCCACTTT. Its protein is CASSLQGRWNSPLHF.

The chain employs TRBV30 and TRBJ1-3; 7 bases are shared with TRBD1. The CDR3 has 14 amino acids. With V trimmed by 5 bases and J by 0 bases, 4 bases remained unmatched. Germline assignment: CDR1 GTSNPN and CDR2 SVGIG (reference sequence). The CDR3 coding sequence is TGTGCCTGGGGCCCAGGGGGCTCTGGAAACACCATATATTTT. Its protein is CAWGPGGSGNTIYF.

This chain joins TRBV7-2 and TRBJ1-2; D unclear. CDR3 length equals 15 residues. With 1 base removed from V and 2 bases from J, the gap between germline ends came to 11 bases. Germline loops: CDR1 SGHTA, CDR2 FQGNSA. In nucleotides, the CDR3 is TGTGCCAGCAGCTTAGTAGGCAGCCTGAACTATGGCTACACCTTC. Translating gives CASSLVGSLNYGYTF. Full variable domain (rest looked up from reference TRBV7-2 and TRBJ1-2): GAGVSQSPSNKVTEKGKDVELRCDPISGHTALYWYRQSLGQGLEFLIYFQGNSAPDKSGLPSDRFSAERTGGSVSTLTIQRTQQEDSAVYLCASSLVGSLNYGYTFGSGTRLTVV.

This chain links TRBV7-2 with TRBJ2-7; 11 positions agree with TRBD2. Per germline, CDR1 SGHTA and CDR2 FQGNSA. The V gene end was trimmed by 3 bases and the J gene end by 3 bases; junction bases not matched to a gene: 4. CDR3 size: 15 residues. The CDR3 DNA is TGTGCCAGCAGCTTTAGCGGGGGGGGGAACTACGAGCAGTACTTC. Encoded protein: CASSFSGGGNYEQYF.

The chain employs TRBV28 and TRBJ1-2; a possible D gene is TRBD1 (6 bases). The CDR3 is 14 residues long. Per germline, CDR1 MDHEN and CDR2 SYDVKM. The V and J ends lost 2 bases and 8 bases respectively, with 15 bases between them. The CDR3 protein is CASSLEDRRGGYTF. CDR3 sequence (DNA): TGTGCCAGCAGTTTAGAGGACAGACGGGGAGGCTACACCTTC.

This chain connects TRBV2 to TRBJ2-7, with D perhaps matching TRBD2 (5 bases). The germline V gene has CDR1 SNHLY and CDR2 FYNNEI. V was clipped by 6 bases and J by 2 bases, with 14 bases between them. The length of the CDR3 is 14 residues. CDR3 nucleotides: TGTGCCAGCAGCGTTCGTCTAGCAGCCTACGAGCAGTACTTC. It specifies CASSVRLAAYEQYF.

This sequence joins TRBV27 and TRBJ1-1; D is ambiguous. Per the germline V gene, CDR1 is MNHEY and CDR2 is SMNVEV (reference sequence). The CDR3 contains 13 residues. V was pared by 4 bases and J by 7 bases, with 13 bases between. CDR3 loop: CASSYYAEGEAFF. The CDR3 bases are TGTGCCAGCAGTTACTATGCGGAGGGTGAAGCTTTCTTT.

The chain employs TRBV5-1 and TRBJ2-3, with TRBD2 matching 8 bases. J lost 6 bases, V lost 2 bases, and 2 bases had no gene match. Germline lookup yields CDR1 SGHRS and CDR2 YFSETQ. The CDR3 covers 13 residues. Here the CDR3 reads CASSLRGGDTQYF. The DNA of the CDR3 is TGCGCCAGCAGCTTACGGGGGGGCGATACGCAGTATTTT.

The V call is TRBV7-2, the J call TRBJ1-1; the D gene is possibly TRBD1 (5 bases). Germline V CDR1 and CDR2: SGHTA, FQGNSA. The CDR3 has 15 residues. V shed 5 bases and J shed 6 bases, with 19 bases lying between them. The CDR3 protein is CASSPRPGTPSEAFF. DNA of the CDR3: TGTGCCAGCAGCCCCCGACCAGGGACGCCATCTGAAGCTTTCTTT.

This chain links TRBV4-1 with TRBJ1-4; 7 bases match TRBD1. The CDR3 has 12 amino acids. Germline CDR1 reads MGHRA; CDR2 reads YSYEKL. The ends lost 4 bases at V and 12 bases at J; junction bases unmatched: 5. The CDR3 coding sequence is TGCGCCAGCAGCCTCCGAGGGGGCGAACTGTTTTTT. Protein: CASSLRGGELFF.

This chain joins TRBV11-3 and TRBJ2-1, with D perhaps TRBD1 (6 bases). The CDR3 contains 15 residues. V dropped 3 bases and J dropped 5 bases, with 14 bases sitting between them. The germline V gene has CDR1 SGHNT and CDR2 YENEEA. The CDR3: CASSFDGQINNEQFF. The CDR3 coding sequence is TGTGCCAGCAGCTTCGATGGACAGATCAACAATGAGCAGTTCTTC. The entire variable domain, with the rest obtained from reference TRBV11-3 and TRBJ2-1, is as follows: EAGVVQSPRYKIIEKKQPVAFWCNPISGHNTLYWYLQNLGQGPELLIRYENEEAVDDSQLPKDRFSAERLKGVDSTLKIQPAELGDSAVYLCASSFDGQINNEQFFGPGTRLTVL.

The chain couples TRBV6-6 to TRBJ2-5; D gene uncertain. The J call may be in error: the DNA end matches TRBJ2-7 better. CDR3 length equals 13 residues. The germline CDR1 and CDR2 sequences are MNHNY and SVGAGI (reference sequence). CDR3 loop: CASSYPKEHEQYF. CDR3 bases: TGTGCCAGCAGTTACCCGAAAGAACACGAGCAGTACTTC.

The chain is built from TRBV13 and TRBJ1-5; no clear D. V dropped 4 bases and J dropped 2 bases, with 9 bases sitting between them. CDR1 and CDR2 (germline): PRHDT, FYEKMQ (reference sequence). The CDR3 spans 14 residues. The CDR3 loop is CASSSKWGNQPQHF. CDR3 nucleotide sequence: TGTGCCAGCAGCTCCAAGTGGGGCAATCAGCCCCAGCATTTT.

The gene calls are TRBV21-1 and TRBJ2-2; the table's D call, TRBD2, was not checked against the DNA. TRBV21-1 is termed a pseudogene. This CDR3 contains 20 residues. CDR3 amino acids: CASSTKAILAGVTGAGELFF. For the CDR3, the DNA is TGTGCCAGCAGCACAAAAGCCATATTAGCGGGGGTAACAGGGGCCGGGGAGCTGTTTTTT.

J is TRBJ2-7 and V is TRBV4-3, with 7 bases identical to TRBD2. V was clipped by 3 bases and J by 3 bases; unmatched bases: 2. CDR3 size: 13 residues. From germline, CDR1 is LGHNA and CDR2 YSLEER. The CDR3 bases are TGCGCCAGCAGCCATGGGGGGGGCTACGAGCAGTACTTC. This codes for CASSHGGGYEQYF.

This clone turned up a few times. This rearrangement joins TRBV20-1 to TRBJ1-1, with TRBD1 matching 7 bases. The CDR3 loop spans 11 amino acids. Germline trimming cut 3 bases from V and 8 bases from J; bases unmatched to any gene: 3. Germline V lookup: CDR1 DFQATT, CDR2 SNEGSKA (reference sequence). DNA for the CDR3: TGCAGTGCTAGCGACAGGGAAGAAGCTTTCTTT. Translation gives CSASDREEAFF.

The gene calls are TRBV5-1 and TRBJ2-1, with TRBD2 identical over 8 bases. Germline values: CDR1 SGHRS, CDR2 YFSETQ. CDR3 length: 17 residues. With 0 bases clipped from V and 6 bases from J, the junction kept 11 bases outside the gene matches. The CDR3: CASSLALGGGLGNEQFF. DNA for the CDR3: TGCGCCAGCAGCTTGGCCCTCGGGGGGGGGCTAGGCAATGAGCAGTTCTTC.